This is a list of T cell receptor beta chains from one sample in a study of T cells after yellow fever vaccination. TCRdb processed the 5' RACE reads anew with MiXCR; each CDR3 protein has one entry. The sample holds about 340,000 distinct CDR3 sequences; over 8% are singletons and the top ten take 15% to 20%. The sequencing used PBMCs, collected on the day of the first yellow fever vaccination. Receptor source: a man in his late teens or twenties who received the YFV17D yellow fever vaccine. The CDR3 runs from the conserved cysteine through the conserved F or W. Each record gives: V gene, D gene, J gene, clone size, CDR3 DNA, CDR3 protein. The D gene is left open where the match is weak. Expanded clones are given a class, and other clones once, few, many or no size at all.

v_gene: TRBV5-6
d_gene: .
j_gene: TRBJ2-7
abundance: .
CDR3nt: TGTGCCAGCAGGTCCGAGGGGAGCCTCTACGAGCAGTACTTC
CDR3aa: CASRSEGSLYEQYF

v_gene: TRBV14
d_gene: .
j_gene: TRBJ1-6
abundance: few
CDR3nt: TGTGCCAGCAGCCACAACTGGGGGCCTAATTCACCCCTCCACTTT
CDR3aa: CASSHNWGPNSPLHF

v_gene: TRBV3-1
d_gene: TRBD2
j_gene: TRBJ2-3
abundance: .
CDR3nt: TGTGCCAGCAGGGCCCGCGGGGGGGGCCTGCGGGATACGCAGTATTTT
CDR3aa: CASRARGGGLRDTQYF

v_gene: TRBV12-3/TRBV12-4
d_gene: .
j_gene: TRBJ1-5
abundance: few
CDR3nt: TGTGCCAGCAGCCTTAACGGGCATCAGCCCCAGCATTTT
CDR3aa: CASSLNGHQPQHF

v_gene: TRBV10-3
d_gene: .
j_gene: TRBJ2-1
abundance: .
CDR3nt: TGTGCCATCAGTGAACGGTTCCTAAGCTCCTACAATGAGCAGTTCTTC
CDR3aa: CAISERFLSSYNEQFF

v_gene: TRBV28
d_gene: TRBD1
j_gene: TRBJ2-3
abundance: .
CDR3nt: TGTGCCAGCAGCAAGGGACAGGTCACAGATACGCAGTATTTT
CDR3aa: CASSKGQVTDTQYF

v_gene: TRBV29-1
d_gene: .
j_gene: TRBJ2-2
abundance: few
CDR3nt: TGCAGCGCGACGTTACAGGGCTTCGACACCGGGGAGCTGTTTTTT
CDR3aa: CSATLQGFDTGELFF

v_gene: TRBV7-2
d_gene: .
j_gene: TRBJ2-3
abundance: many
CDR3nt: TGTGCCAGCAGCCTCCTGAAGGTTAGCACAGATACGCAGTATTTT
CDR3aa: CASSLLKVSTDTQYF

v_gene: TRBV19
d_gene: .
j_gene: TRBJ1-6
abundance: few
CDR3nt: TGTGCCAGTAGTTCCCTGGACCTCCCATGGTCACCCCTCCACTTT
CDR3aa: CASSSLDLPWSPLHF

v_gene: TRBV4-2
d_gene: .
j_gene: TRBJ1-5
abundance: many
CDR3nt: TGTGCCAGCAGCCAAGATCCCGGGGGTGGCCAGCCCCAGCATTTT
CDR3aa: CASSQDPGGGQPQHF

v_gene: TRBV6-5
d_gene: .
j_gene: TRBJ1-6
abundance: .
CDR3nt: TGTGCCAGCAGTTACTCGATTTGGGGGGTGGGTTCACCCCTCCACTTT
CDR3aa: CASSYSIWGVGSPLHF

v_gene: TRBV5-5
d_gene: .
j_gene: TRBJ2-5
abundance: few
CDR3nt: TGTGCCAGCAGCTTGGGGCTTCGGACCCAGTACTTC
CDR3aa: CASSLGLRTQYF

v_gene: TRBV20-1
d_gene: .
j_gene: TRBJ2-2
abundance: many
CDR3nt: TGCAGTGCTAGAGATCTAGGGGAGGACACCGGGGAGCTGTTTTTT
CDR3aa: CSARDLGEDTGELFF

v_gene: TRBV5-1
d_gene: .
j_gene: TRBJ1-2
abundance: many
CDR3nt: TGCGCCAGCAGCCCAGGCGGGCCAAACTATGGCTACACCTTC
CDR3aa: CASSPGGPNYGYTF

v_gene: TRBV12-3/TRBV12-4
d_gene: TRBD1
j_gene: TRBJ1-3
abundance: .
CDR3nt: TGTGCCAGCAGTTCAGGGGGAATCTCTGGGGACACCATATATTTT
CDR3aa: CASSSGGISGDTIYF

v_gene: TRBV27
d_gene: TRBD2
j_gene: TRBJ2-1
abundance: many
CDR3nt: TGTGCCAGCACCCCAAGGGCCGGGGGGGTATACAATGAGCAGTTCTTC
CDR3aa: CASTPRAGGVYNEQFF

v_gene: TRBV7-2
d_gene: .
j_gene: TRBJ1-1
abundance: many
CDR3nt: TGTGCCAGCAGCGGACGGACGGGGACTGAAGCTTTCTTT
CDR3aa: CASSGRTGTEAFF

v_gene: TRBV28
d_gene: .
j_gene: TRBJ2-3
abundance: .
CDR3nt: TGTGCCAGCAGTCAGAACACCGGCGTCTCGGGGGATACGCAGTATTTT
CDR3aa: CASSQNTGVSGDTQYF

v_gene: TRBV4-2
d_gene: .
j_gene: TRBJ2-3
abundance: few
CDR3nt: TGTGCCAGCAGCCCCGGTCGGAATAGTGCCACAGATACGCAGTATTTT
CDR3aa: CASSPGRNSATDTQYF

v_gene: TRBV19
d_gene: .
j_gene: TRBJ1-5
abundance: .
CDR3nt: TGTGCCAGTAGTACCGACACCGTGATTTTGCCCCAGCATTTT
CDR3aa: CASSTDTVILPQHF

v_gene: TRBV11-2
d_gene: .
j_gene: TRBJ2-7
abundance: .
CDR3nt: TGTGCCAGCAGCTTAGGATCCTTCTACGAGCAGTACTTC
CDR3aa: CASSLGSFYEQYF

v_gene: TRBV12-3/TRBV12-4
d_gene: .
j_gene: TRBJ1-4
abundance: few
CDR3nt: TGTGCCAGCAGTCCCGAGTCGTTGGTACAGACTGAAAAACTGTTTTTT
CDR3aa: CASSPESLVQTEKLFF

v_gene: TRBV6-1
d_gene: .
j_gene: TRBJ2-1
abundance: .
CDR3nt: TGTGCCAGCGAAGAACCTAGCTCCTACAATGAGCAGTTCTTC
CDR3aa: CASEEPSSYNEQFF

v_gene: TRBV10-3
d_gene: .
j_gene: TRBJ1-1
abundance: .
CDR3nt: TGTGCCATCAGTGCAACGAGTAACACTGAAGCTTTCTTT
CDR3aa: CAISATSNTEAFF

v_gene: TRBV19
d_gene: .
j_gene: TRBJ2-3
abundance: .
CDR3nt: TGTGCCAGTAGTATTATAACGGGGGGACACACAGATACGCAGTATTTT
CDR3aa: CASSIITGGHTDTQYF

v_gene: TRBV18
d_gene: .
j_gene: TRBJ1-6
abundance: .
CDR3nt: TGTGCCAGCTCACCGAACTCAGGGTTAGGTTCACCCCTCCACTTT
CDR3aa: CASSPNSGLGSPLHF

v_gene: TRBV12-3/TRBV12-4
d_gene: .
j_gene: TRBJ2-4
abundance: .
CDR3nt: TGTGCCAGCAGTTTAGATGGTCAAGACAGAAACATTCAGTACTTC
CDR3aa: CASSLDGQDRNIQYF

v_gene: TRBV7-9
d_gene: .
j_gene: TRBJ2-7
abundance: few
CDR3nt: TGTGCCAGCAGCTTCCCTTATCAGGGGAGTAACGAGCAGTACTTC
CDR3aa: CASSFPYQGSNEQYF

v_gene: TRBV10-3
d_gene: TRBD2
j_gene: TRBJ2-7
abundance: .
CDR3nt: TGTGCCATCGGTGGCAGCGGGGGTTTCTACGAGCAGTACTTC
CDR3aa: CAIGGSGGFYEQYF

v_gene: TRBV23-1
d_gene: .
j_gene: TRBJ2-5
abundance: .
CDR3nt: TGCGCCATCATACTACCTATTCAGGGGAAGAGAGAGATCCAGTACTTC
CDR3aa: CAIILPIQGKREIQYF

v_gene: TRBV3-1
d_gene: TRBD1
j_gene: TRBJ2-1
abundance: .
CDR3nt: TGTGCCAGCAGGCGTAGCGAAGGGGGCCTCCATGAGCAGTTCTTC
CDR3aa: CASRRSEGGLHEQFF

v_gene: TRBV20-1
d_gene: .
j_gene: TRBJ1-1
abundance: few
CDR3nt: TGCAGTGCCTTTAGACAGAGGAACACTGAAGCTTTCTTT
CDR3aa: CSAFRQRNTEAFF

v_gene: TRBV4-3
d_gene: .
j_gene: TRBJ2-3
abundance: many
CDR3nt: TGCGCCAGCAGCCAAGTCCTGGGGGATACGCAGTATTTT
CDR3aa: CASSQVLGDTQYF

v_gene: TRBV4-3
d_gene: .
j_gene: TRBJ2-7
abundance: many
CDR3nt: TGCGCCAGCAGCCAAGGACTAGGGCTCTCCTACGAGCAGTACTTC
CDR3aa: CASSQGLGLSYEQYF

v_gene: TRBV5-6
d_gene: .
j_gene: TRBJ2-3
abundance: .
CDR3nt: TGTGCCAGCAGCTCGCCGAGGGGCGAGTATTTT
CDR3aa: CASSSPRGEYF

v_gene: TRBV7-2
d_gene: .
j_gene: TRBJ2-7
abundance: few
CDR3nt: TGTGCCAGCAGCTTAGCGAGTTTAACGGCCTACGAGCAGTACTTC
CDR3aa: CASSLASLTAYEQYF

v_gene: TRBV10-3
d_gene: .
j_gene: TRBJ2-1
abundance: .
CDR3nt: TGTGCCATCAGTGAGTCAACCCAGGTCAGCAATGAGCAGTTCTTC
CDR3aa: CAISESTQVSNEQFF

v_gene: TRBV7-8
d_gene: .
j_gene: TRBJ1-5
abundance: .
CDR3nt: TGTGCCAGCAGCCTTAGGGCGGTGGGCAACCCTGGGGCCCAGCATTTT
CDR3aa: CASSLRAVGNPGAQHF

v_gene: TRBV5-1
d_gene: .
j_gene: TRBJ2-3
abundance: few
CDR3nt: TGCGCCAGCAGCTTGGAGGCGGGTCGGGGACCAGTACCACGGCCAGATACGCAGTATTTT
CDR3aa: CASSLEAGRGPVPRPDTQYF